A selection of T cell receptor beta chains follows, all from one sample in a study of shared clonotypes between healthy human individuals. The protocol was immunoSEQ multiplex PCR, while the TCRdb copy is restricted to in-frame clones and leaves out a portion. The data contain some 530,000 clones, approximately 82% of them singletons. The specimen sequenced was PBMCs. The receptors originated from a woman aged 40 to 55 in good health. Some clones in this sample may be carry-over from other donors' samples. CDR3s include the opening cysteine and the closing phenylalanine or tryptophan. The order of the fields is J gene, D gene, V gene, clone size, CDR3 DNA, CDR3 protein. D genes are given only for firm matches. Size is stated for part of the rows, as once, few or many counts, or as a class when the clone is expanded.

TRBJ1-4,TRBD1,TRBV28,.,TGTGCCAGCAGTACCTACTGGGACAGGAGTTTCGAAAAACTGTTTTTT,CASSTYWDRSFEKLFF
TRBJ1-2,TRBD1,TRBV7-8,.,TGTGCCAGCAGCGTCGGACAGGCTAGCTACACCTTC,CASSVGQASYTF
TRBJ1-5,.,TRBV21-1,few,TGTGCCAGCAGCAAAGCCCCGGGACAGGGTAATCAGCCCCAGCATTTT,CASSKAPGQGNQPQHF
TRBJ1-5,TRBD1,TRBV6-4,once,TGTGCCAGCAGTGACCCGCACCTTACACAGGGGTCAGTCGAGGATAGCAATCAGCCCCAGCATTTT,CASSDPHLTQGSVEDSNQPQHF
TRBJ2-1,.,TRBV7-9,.,TGTGCCAGCAGCTTAGCTCGGCCGGGGGGCCTCTCCTACAATGAGCAGTTCTTC,CASSLARPGGLSYNEQFF
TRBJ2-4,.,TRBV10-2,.,TGCGCCAGTTCTGGGGGGCGAGCCAAAAACATTCAGTACTTC,CASSGGRAKNIQYF
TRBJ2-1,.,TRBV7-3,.,TGTGCCAGCAGCTTAATCGGGCTACCGAACAATGAGCAGTTCTTC,CASSLIGLPNNEQFF
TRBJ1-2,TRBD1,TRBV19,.,TGTGCCAGTATAGGAATGGAGACAGGGGTCTATGGCTACACCTTC,CASIGMETGVYGYTF
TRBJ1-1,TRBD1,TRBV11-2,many,TGTGCCAGCAGCTTCCATCGGGTGACAGGGGGCGATATAACTGAAGCTTTCTTT,CASSFHRVTGGDITEAFF
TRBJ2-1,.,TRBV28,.,TGTGCCAGCAGTTTATGGCCAGGGGCCAAGGATCGCTCCTACAATGAGCAGTTCTTC,CASSLWPGAKDRSYNEQFF
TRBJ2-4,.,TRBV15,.,TGTGCCATCGGGGAGTTCGGAAACATTCAGTACTTC,CAIGEFGNIQYF
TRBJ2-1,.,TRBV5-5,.,TGTGCCAGCAGCTTGATAACTAGGGGGAATGAGCAGTTCTTC,CASSLITRGNEQFF
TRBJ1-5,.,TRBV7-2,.,TGTGCCAGCAGCTTAGCGCTCTCCAGGGGTCAGCCCCAGCATTTT,CASSLALSRGQPQHF
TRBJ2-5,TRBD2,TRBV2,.,TGTGCCAGCAGTCGAGGGACTAGCCAAGAGACCCAGTACTTC,CASSRGTSQETQYF
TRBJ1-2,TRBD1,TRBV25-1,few,TGTGCCAGCCAGCCGACCCGGGACAGGGGGCGAAACTATGGCTACACCTTC,CASQPTRDRGRNYGYTF
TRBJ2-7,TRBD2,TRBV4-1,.,TGCGCCAGCAGCCCCGGGACTACTTTCGAGCAGTACTTC,CASSPGTTFEQYF
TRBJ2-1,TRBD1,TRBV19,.,TGTGCCAGCCGGGACAGGGGATCTAATGAGCAGTTCTTC,CASRDRGSNEQFF
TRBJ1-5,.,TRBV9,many,TGTGCCAGCAGCCTTCGGACGGATCAGCCCCAGCATTTT,CASSLRTDQPQHF
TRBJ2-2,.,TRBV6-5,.,TGTGCCAGCCGGCCCAACACCGGGGAGCTGTTTTTT,CASRPNTGELFF
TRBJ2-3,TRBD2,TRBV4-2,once,TGTGCCAGCAGCCAGGTGACTAGCGAGGACACAGATACGCAGTATTTT,CASSQVTSEDTDTQYF
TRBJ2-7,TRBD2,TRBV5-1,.,TGCGCCAGCAGCTTGGCGGGAGGCCACGGGGGCGAGCAGTACTTC,CASSLAGGHGGEQYF
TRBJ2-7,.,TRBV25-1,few,TGTGCCAGCGGAGGAGACCGGGACGCCTACGAGCAGTACTTC,CASGGDRDAYEQYF
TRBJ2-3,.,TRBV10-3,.,TGTGCCACCCTTACGGGGGGCCCTATGGCAGATACGCAGTATTTT,CATLTGGPMADTQYF
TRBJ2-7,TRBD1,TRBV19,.,TGTGCCAGTAGTCCCGGGACAGGTGACTACGAGCAGTACTTC,CASSPGTGDYEQYF
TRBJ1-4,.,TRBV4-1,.,TGCGCCAGCAGCCAAGAGAAGGGGAAGTATGAAAAACTGTTTTTT,CASSQEKGKYEKLFF
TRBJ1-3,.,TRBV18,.,TGTGCCAGCTCACCCGGGAGCTCTGGAAACACCATATATTTT,CASSPGSSGNTIYF
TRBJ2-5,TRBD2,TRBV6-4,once,TGTGCCAGCAGTGTGGGGGGGGGAAGGTCAGAGACCCAGTACTTC,CASSVGGGRSETQYF
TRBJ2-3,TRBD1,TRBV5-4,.,TGTGCCAGCAGCCCGGGACAGGGGGCAGATACGCAGTATTTT,CASSPGQGADTQYF
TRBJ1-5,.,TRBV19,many,TGTGCCAGTAGTGTTCCCGGGACACAATCCAATCAGCCCCAGCATTTT,CASSVPGTQSNQPQHF
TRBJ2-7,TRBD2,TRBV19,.,TGTGCCAGTAGTAGAACTAGCGCCTACGAGCAGTACTTC,CASSRTSAYEQYF
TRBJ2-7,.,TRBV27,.,TGTGCCAGCAGTTCCTTGGGGTACGAGCAGTACTTC,CASSSLGYEQYF
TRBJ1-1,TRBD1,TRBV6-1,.,TGTGCCAGCAGTGATACTGCGGACAGGGAGGCTGAAGCTTTCTTT,CASSDTADREAEAFF
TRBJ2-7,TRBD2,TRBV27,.,TGTGCCAGCAGTACCCTAGCGGGAGGGCCTGTCGAGCAGTACTTC,CASSTLAGGPVEQYF
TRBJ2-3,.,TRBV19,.,TGTGCCAGTAGTCCCCGGGAGCAAGAAGATACGCAGTATTTT,CASSPREQEDTQYF
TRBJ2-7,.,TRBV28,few,TGTGCCAGCAGTTTGGATAGGTACGGCTACGAGCAGTACTTC,CASSLDRYGYEQYF
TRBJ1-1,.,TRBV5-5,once,TGTGCCAGCAGCTTGGGGCTGCTGGGGACGTCTGAAGCTTTCTTT,CASSLGLLGTSEAFF
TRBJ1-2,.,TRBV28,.,TGTGCCAGCAGTTTACGGCAGGGAGGGTATGGCTACACCTTC,CASSLRQGGYGYTF
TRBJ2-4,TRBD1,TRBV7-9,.,TGTGCCAGCAGCCTCGACAGGGATGTAACCAAAAACATTCAGTACTTC,CASSLDRDVTKNIQYF
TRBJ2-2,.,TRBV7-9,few,TGTGCCAGTACAGAGTCGTTCACCGGGGAGCTGTTTTTT,CASTESFTGELFF
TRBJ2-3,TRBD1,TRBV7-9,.,TGTGCCAGCAGCTTAGGGACAGGGTACACAGATACGCAGTATTTT,CASSLGTGYTDTQYF
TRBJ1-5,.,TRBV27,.,TGTGCCAGCAGTTTGACGGGTCATAGCAATCAGCCCCAGCATTTT,CASSLTGHSNQPQHF
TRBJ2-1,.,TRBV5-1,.,TGCGCCAGCAGGGGGCAGGGTGAGCAGTTCTTC,CASRGQGEQFF